The 24 T cell receptor beta chains below were found in one sample sequenced in a study of quantifying T cell responses using KT2 cells. As for the study in general: TCR alpha and beta constant-region primers primed reverse transcription of RNA.

The cDNA 3' end received a ligated oligonucleotide with a UMI. First-round PCR used about 4 cycles and beta primers RC1.1 and RC1.2 covering TRBC1 and TRBC2. One entry per CDR3 protein, called by TCRdb with MiXCR from the UMI-ligation and nested PCR reads. The table lists 50,000 to 70,000 distinct CDR3 sequences, approximately 13% of them singletons, with around 9.9% in the top ten. Sequenced: PBMCs spiked with cells of the T cell clone KT2. These TCRs come from a human donor.

The rearrangement links TRBV5-1 to TRBJ2-3, with TRBD2 matching over 9 bases. Trimming cost V 3 bases and J 0 bases; bases outside gene matches: 5. CDR3 length: 16 residues. CDR1 is SGHRS, CDR2 YFSETQ, per germline. The CDR3 region has the DNA TGCGCCAGCAGCTCCGGGACTAGCACCAGCACAGATACGCAGTATTTT. Protein: CASSSGTSTSTDTQYF.

For the CDR3, the DNA is TGTGCCAGCAGTGGCCGGGACAGGGTCATAGATGAGCAGTTCTTC. Residues: CASSGRDRVIDEQFF. The chain links TRBV25-1 to TRBJ2-1, with TRBD1 matching 9 bases. Trimming removed 4 bases from V and 8 bases from J; junction bases left unmatched: 9. Germline V gene sequence: CDR1 MGHDK, CDR2 SYGVNS. The CDR3 is 15 amino acids.

The chain couples TRBV7-8 to TRBJ1-4; a possible D gene is TRBD1 (6 bases). CDR1 is SGHVS, CDR2 FQNEAQ, per germline. CDR3 length: 15 amino acids. Trimming shortened V by 5 bases and J by 7 bases, and 17 bases separated the two germline ends. This CDR3 is CASSPGGGGGEKLFF. In DNA form, the CDR3 reads TGTGCCAGCAGCCCTGGGGGGGGGGGCGGTGAAAAACTGTTTTTT.

The chain is built from TRBV27 and TRBJ1-4; the D is unclear. This CDR3 contains 16 residues. Germline assignment: CDR1 MNHEY and CDR2 SMNVEV (reference sequence). V was pared by 1 base and J by 7 bases, with 16 bases between. The CDR3: CASSLFTGFGGEKLFF. CDR3 bases: TGTGCCAGCAGTTTATTTACGGGGTTCGGTGGTGAAAAACTGTTTTTT.

This clonotype occurred a few times. The V and J genes are TRBV7-9 and TRBJ1-2, with D uncertain. Germline CDR1 SEHNR, CDR2 FQNEAQ (reference sequence). The V end was cut by 3 bases, the J end by 3 bases, with 8 bases between. The CDR3 is made up of 13 amino acids. The DNA for the CDR3 is TGTGCCAGCAGCTTGGAGGAAGACTATGGCTACACCTTC. This translates into CASSLEEDYGYTF.

The CDR3 nucleotides read TGTGCCAGCACTTGGGACCGGGACGCAGTCTCTGGGGCCAACGTCCTGACTTTC. It yields the protein CASTWDRDAVSGANVLTF. The rearrangement joins TRBV6-5 to TRBJ2-6; the D gene could be TRBD1 or TRBD2 (5 bases each). Trimming took off 7 bases at V and 0 bases at J, with 19 bases between the two ends. The germline gives CDR1 MNHEY, CDR2 SVGAGI. CDR3 length: 18 amino acids.

This clonotype was recorded at least ten times. V usage is TRBV28 and J usage is TRBJ1-1; possibly TRBD1 for D (5 bases). The CDR3 runs 15 residues. Looked up from germline, CDR1 is MDHEN and CDR2 is SYDVKM. Trimming shortened V by 3 bases and J by 0 bases, and 11 bases separated the two germline ends. The CDR3 spells CASSFGGGMNTEAFF. CDR3 nucleotides: TGTGCCAGCAGTTTTGGGGGGGGAATGAACACTGAAGCTTTCTTT. The variable domain in full, with the rest retrieved from reference TRBV28 and TRBJ1-1, is DVKVTQSSRYLVKRTGEKVFLECVQDMDHENMFWYRQDPGLGLRLIYFSYDVKMKEKGDIPEGYSVSREKKERFSLILESASTNQTSMYLCASSFGGGMNTEAFFGQGTRLTVV.

The genes are TRBV27 and TRBJ2-3; no firm D call. The CDR3 is 15 amino acids. Germline V gene sequence: CDR1 MNHEY, CDR2 SMNVEV (reference sequence). V lost 5 bases to trimming and J lost 6 bases, with 18 bases between them. CDR3 nucleotides: TGTGCCAGCAGTATCCTCCCCGCGTCAGCCGATACGCAGTATTTT. Translated: CASSILPASADTQYF.

The sample holds a few counts of this clonotype. The V call is TRBV7-3, the J call TRBJ2-2; tentatively, D is TRBD1 (5 bases). This CDR3 comprises 15 residues. Trimming pared 2 bases from V and 2 bases from J, leaving 9 bases between. CDR1 and CDR2 (germline): SGHTA, FQGTGA. The CDR3 sequence: CASSLQGSNTGELFF. In nucleotides, the CDR3 is TGTGCCAGCAGCTTACAGGGCAGCAACACCGGGGAGCTGTTTTTT.

The V and J genes are TRBV28 and TRBJ1-6, with a weak D call TRBD1 (5 bases). Trimming took 9 bases from V and 7 from J, leaving 16 bases between them. This CDR3 is built from 14 residues. Germline lookup yields CDR1 MDHEN and CDR2 SYDVKM. The CDR3 region is CASRKMGPNSPLHF. Here the CDR3 DNA reads TGTGCCAGTAGGAAGATGGGGCCCAATTCACCCCTCCACTTT.

This clonotype showed up many times. The chain joins TRBV11-2 to TRBJ2-3, with 9 positions matching TRBD2. Germline loops: CDR1 SGHAT, CDR2 FQNNGV. J was trimmed by 4 bases and V by 4 bases; bases with no gene match: 9. CDR3 length: 16 amino acids. The CDR3 DNA follows: TGTGCCAGCAGCTCCAATGCGGGGGGGTTCGCAGATACGCAGTATTTT. This encodes CASSSNAGGFADTQYF. Using reference TRBV11-2 and TRBJ2-3 for the parts outside the CDR3, the full variable domain is EAGVAQSPRYKIIEKRQSVAFWCNPISGHATLYWYQQILGQGPKLLIQFQNNGVVDDSQLPKDRFSAERLKGVDSTLKIQPAKLEDSAVYLCASSSNAGGFADTQYFGPGTRLTVL.

This chain connects TRBV6-5 to TRBJ2-3; D perhaps matches TRBD1 (5 bases). CDR1 and CDR2 from the germline V gene are MNHEY and SVGAGI. Trimming stripped 3 bases from V and 6 bases from J, with 13 bases between. The CDR3 is 14 amino acids. The CDR3 nucleotides read TGTGCCAGCAGTTATTGGCAGGGAATGGATACGCAGTATTTT. The encoded protein is CASSYWQGMDTQYF.

This clonotype was detected a few times. This chain uses TRBV14 with TRBJ2-3; the D is unclear. V dropped 3 bases and J dropped 6 bases, with 10 bases sitting between them. This CDR3 has 13 amino acids. Germline loops: CDR1 SGHDN, CDR2 FVKESK. CDR3 in amino acids: CASSQNLHDTQYF. DNA of the CDR3: TGTGCCAGCAGCCAGAACCTACATGATACGCAGTATTTT.

This chain links TRBV20-1 with TRBJ2-3; no clear D gene. Germline CDR1 and CDR2: DFQATT and SNEGSKA (reference sequence). The CDR3 is 13 amino acids. The V and J ends lost 1 base and 4 bases respectively, with 9 bases between them. Written as DNA, the CDR3 is TGCAGTGCTAGAGCTAATTCCGCAGATACGCAGTATTTT. Translation: CSARANSADTQYF.

Worth noting for this clonotype: A junction end diverges from the germline sequence, so it may reflect a read error. The V and J genes are TRBV5-1 and TRBJ2-7; tentatively, D is TRBD1 or TRBD2 (5 bases each). This CDR3 is built from 14 residues. CDR1 SGHRS and CDR2 YFSETQ come from the germline V gene. The CDR3 coding sequence is TGCGCCAGCAGCCCGGCGGAGGACACAAGAAGGTCTCCTTTC. Protein: CASSPAEDTRRSPF.

This clonotype was observed a handful of times. V and J are TRBV29-1 and TRBJ1-2; TRBD1 might be the D (5 bases). The germline gives CDR1 SQVTM, CDR2 ANQGSEA. Trimming shortened V by 3 bases and J by 4 bases, and 21 bases separated the two germline ends. The CDR3 is 16 amino acids. CDR3 DNA sequence: TGCAGCGTTGACCAAGGGACGGAAGAGCCCCTCTATGGCTACACCTTC. This encodes CSVDQGTEEPLYGYTF. Full variable domain (missing parts from reference TRBV29-1 and TRBJ1-2): SAVISQKPSRDICQRGTSLTIQCQVDSQVTMMFWYRQQPGQSLTLIATANQGSEATYESGFVIDKFPISRPNLTFSTLTVSNMSPEDSSIYLCSVDQGTEEPLYGYTFGSGTRLTVV.

This clonotype was picked up a small number of times. V gene TRBV3-1 combines with J gene TRBJ1-2; D gene uncertain. Between the trimmed V and J ends, which lost 1 base and 9 bases, there was a span of 15 bases. The CDR3 has 14 residues. From germline, CDR1 is LGHDT and CDR2 YNNKEL (reference sequence). The CDR3 sequence: CASSQGTGSNSYTF. The CDR3 DNA follows: TGTGCCAGCAGCCAAGGGACGGGATCGAACAGCTACACCTTC.

This clonotype was counted at least ten times. The V gene is TRBV7-2, the J gene TRBJ2-7, with 9 bases matching TRBD2. Germline CDR1 and CDR2: SGHTA and FQGNSA. V lost 1 base and J lost 2; bases outside the gene matches: 3. This CDR3 spans 15 amino acids. The CDR3 DNA reads as TGTGCCAGCAGCTTAGGAATAGCGGGAGCCTACGAGCAGTACTTC. It yields the protein CASSLGIAGAYEQYF.

This clonotype was recorded a few times. The J gene is TRBJ1-3, the V gene TRBV9; D may be TRBD1 (5 bases). Germline CDR1 and CDR2: SGDLS and YYNGEE. With 3 bases removed from V and 1 base from J, the gap between germline ends came to 14 bases. The length of the CDR3 is 16 residues. Here the CDR3 reads CASSAVAAGSGNTIYF. CDR3 in DNA: TGTGCCAGCAGCGCCGTAGCCGCAGGGTCTGGAAACACCATATATTTT.

This clonotype was counted at least ten times. DNA for the CDR3: TGTGCCACGGCGGACAATACCTACGAGCAGTACTTC. Its protein product is CATADNTYEQYF. The chain combines TRBV6-2 or TRBV6-3 with TRBJ2-7, with D possibly TRBD1 on 5 matching bases. The CDR3 length is 12 residues. Trimming removed 10 bases at V and 2 bases at J, with 12 bases between. In germline, CDR1 is MNHEY, CDR2 SVGEGT.

This clonotype showed up just a few times. The V and J genes are TRBV6-2 or TRBV6-3 and TRBJ2-3; 8 bases align to TRBD2. The ends lost 4 bases at V and 3 bases at J; junction bases unmatched: 15. Per the germline V gene, CDR1 is MNHEY and CDR2 is SVGEGT. This CDR3 has 18 residues. CDR3 loop: CASSFNPQRERGTDTQYF. Here the CDR3 DNA reads TGTGCCAGCAGTTTCAATCCCCAGCGGGAGAGGGGAACAGATACGCAGTATTTT.

This rearrangement joins TRBV2 to TRBJ2-7, with D maybe TRBD1 (5 bases). V was shortened by 10 bases and J by 2 bases, with 12 bases between the two germline ends. There are 12 residues in the CDR3. Looked up from germline, CDR1 is SNHLY and CDR2 is FYNNEI. CDR3 in amino acids: CAIDWTTYEQYF. In nucleotides, the CDR3 is TGTGCCATTGACTGGACAACCTACGAGCAGTACTTC. The variable domain in full, with the rest retrieved from reference TRBV2 and TRBJ2-7, is EPEVTQTPSHQVTQMGQEVILRCVPISNHLYFYWYRQILGQKVEFLVSFYNNEISEKSEIFDDQFSVERPDGSNFTLKIRSTKLEDSAMYFCAIDWTTYEQYFGPGTRLTVT.

V usage is TRBV7-9 and J usage is TRBJ1-6, with unresolved D. The CDR3 covers 14 residues. The germline V gene has CDR1 SEHNR and CDR2 FQNEAQ (reference sequence). Between the trimmed V and J ends, which lost 5 bases and 4 bases, there was a span of 9 bases. The CDR3 DNA follows: TGTGCCAGCAGCCGGACTTATTATAATTCACCCCTCCACTTT. This codes for CASSRTYYNSPLHF. Combining the CDR3 with reference TRBV7-9 and TRBJ1-6 gives the whole variable domain DTGVSQNPRHKITKRGQNVTFRCDPISEHNRLYWYRQTLGQGPEFLTYFQNEAQLEKSRLLSDRFSAERPKGSFSTLEIQRTEQGDSAMYLCASSRTYYNSPLHFGNGTRLTVT.

By share of the sample, this clonotype is medium-sized. V is TRBV6-5 and J is TRBJ2-5; 15 bases are a match to TRBD2. CDR3 length equals 16 residues. Germline V gene sequence: CDR1 MNHEY, CDR2 SVGAGI. The V and J ends lost 5 bases and 5 bases, in that order; junction bases with no gene match: 6. Written as DNA, the CDR3 is TGTGCCAGCAGTCAAACGGGACTAGCGGGGGGTGAGACCCAGTACTTC. Protein sequence: CASSQTGLAGGETQYF.